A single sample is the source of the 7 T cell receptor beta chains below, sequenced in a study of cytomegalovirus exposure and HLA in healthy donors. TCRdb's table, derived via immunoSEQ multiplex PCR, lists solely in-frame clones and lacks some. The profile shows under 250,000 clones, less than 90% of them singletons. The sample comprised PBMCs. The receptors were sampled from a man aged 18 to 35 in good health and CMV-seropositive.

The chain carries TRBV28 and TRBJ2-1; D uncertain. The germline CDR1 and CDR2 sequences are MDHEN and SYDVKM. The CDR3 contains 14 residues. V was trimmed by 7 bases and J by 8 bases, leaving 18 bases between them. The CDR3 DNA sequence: TGTGCCAGCACTAGGGCGCTAGGAGTCGATGAGCAGTTCTTC. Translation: CASTRALGVDEQFF.

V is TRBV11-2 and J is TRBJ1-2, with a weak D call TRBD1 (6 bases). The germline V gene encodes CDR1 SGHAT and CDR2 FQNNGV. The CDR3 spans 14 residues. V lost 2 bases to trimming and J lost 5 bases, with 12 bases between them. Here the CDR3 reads CASSLMGAGYGYTF. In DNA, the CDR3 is TGTGCCAGCAGCTTAATGGGGGCTGGATATGGCTACACCTTC. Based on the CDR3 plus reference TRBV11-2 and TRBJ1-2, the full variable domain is EAGVAQSPRYKIIEKRQSVAFWCNPISGHATLYWYQQILGQGPKLLIQFQNNGVVDDSQLPKDRFSAERLKGVDSTLKIQPAKLEDSAVYLCASSLMGAGYGYTFGSGTRLTVV.

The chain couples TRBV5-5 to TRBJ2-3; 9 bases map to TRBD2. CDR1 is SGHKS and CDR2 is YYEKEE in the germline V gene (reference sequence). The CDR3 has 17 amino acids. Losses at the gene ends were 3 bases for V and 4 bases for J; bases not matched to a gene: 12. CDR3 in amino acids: CASSSPWAGGPADTQYF. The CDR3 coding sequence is TGTGCCAGCAGCTCGCCTTGGGCGGGAGGGCCCGCAGATACGCAGTATTTT.

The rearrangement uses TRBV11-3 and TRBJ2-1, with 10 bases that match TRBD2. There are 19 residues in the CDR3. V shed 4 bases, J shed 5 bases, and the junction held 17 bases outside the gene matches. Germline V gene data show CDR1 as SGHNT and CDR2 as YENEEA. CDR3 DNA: TGTGCCAGCAGCTCCGGGGTGGGGTCACTAGCGGGGATTAACAATGAGCAGTTCTTC. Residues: CASSSGVGSLAGINNEQFF.

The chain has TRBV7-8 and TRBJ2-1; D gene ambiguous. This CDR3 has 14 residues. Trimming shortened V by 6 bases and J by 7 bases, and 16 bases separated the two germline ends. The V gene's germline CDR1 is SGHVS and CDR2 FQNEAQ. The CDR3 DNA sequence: TGTGCCAGCAGAGCCCCTAGTGTCTGGAATGAGCAGTTCTTC. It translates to CASRAPSVWNEQFF.

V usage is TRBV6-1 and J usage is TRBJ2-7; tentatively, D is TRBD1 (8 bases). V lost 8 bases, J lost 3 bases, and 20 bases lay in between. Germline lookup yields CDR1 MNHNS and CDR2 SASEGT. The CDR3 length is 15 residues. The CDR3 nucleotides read TGTGCCAGCGGGGAACAGGGGGGGCGTTACTACGAGCAGTACTTC. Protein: CASGEQGGRYYEQYF.

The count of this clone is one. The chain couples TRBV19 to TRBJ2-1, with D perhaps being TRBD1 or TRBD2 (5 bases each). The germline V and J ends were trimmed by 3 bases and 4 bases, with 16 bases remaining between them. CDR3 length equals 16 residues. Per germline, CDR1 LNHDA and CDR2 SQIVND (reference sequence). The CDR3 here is CASSIGTADFYNEQFF. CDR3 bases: TGTGCCAGTAGTATCGGGACGGCCGACTTTTACAATGAGCAGTTCTTC.